A single sample is the source of the 9 T cell receptor beta chains below, sequenced in a study of metastatic and nonmetastatic thyroid tumors. Not a single patient had been given any form of treatment at any point before undergoing thyroid surgery. MiXCR re-clonotyped the PCR reads for TCRdb. The sample comprises some 93,000 clones, 9.5% to 15% of which are singletons, and around 11% rests with the top ten. Sequenced input: blood. The source of these receptors is a female donor with papillary thyroid cancer or a benign thyroid nodule (not recorded which). Some clones in this sample may be carry-over from other donors' samples.

Many counts were recorded for this clone. The chain joins TRBV6-6 to TRBJ2-1, with D possibly TRBD2 on 6 matching bases. CDR3 length: 18 residues. V was clipped by 2 bases and J by 0 bases, with 17 bases between them. Germline CDR1 reads MNHNY; CDR2 reads SVGAGI (reference sequence). The DNA for the CDR3 is TGTGCCAGCAGTTACAGGGGCGGGGCGGGCAGCTCCTACAATGAGCAGTTCTTC. This sequence encodes CASSYRGGAGSSYNEQFF.

The chain links TRBV7-8 to TRBJ2-2, with TRBD1 matching over 7 bases. Germline CDR1 is SGHVS and CDR2 is FQNEAQ. The J segment lost 4 bases and the V segment lost 5 bases, leaving 10 bases of the junction unmatched. The length of the CDR3 is 16 residues. As DNA, the CDR3 is TGTGCCAGCAGCCCCCAAACGGGACAGTCCACCGGGGAGCTGTTTTTT. Amino acid sequence: CASSPQTGQSTGELFF.

At least ten counts were recorded for this clone. The chain couples TRBV20-1 to TRBJ1-5; D might be TRBD1 (5 bases). The CDR3 has 13 amino acids. Between the trimmed V and J ends, which lost 6 bases and 2 bases, there was a span of 11 bases. Germline CDR1 and CDR2: DFQATT and SNEGSKA (reference sequence). For the CDR3, the DNA is TGCAGTGCCGAGGGAGGGGGCAATCAGCCCCAGCATTTT. This encodes CSAEGGGNQPQHF.

This clone was counted many times. The chain is built from TRBV18 and TRBJ2-5, with 9 bases aligning to TRBD1. CDR3 length: 15 residues. The J segment lost 4 bases and the V segment lost 3 bases, leaving 6 bases of the junction unmatched. Germline assignment: CDR1 KGHSH and CDR2 LQKENI. CDR3 bases: TGTGCCAGCTCACCGCCGGGACAGGGTCGAGAGACCCAGTACTTC. Its protein product is CASSPPGQGRETQYF. Combining the CDR3 with reference TRBV18 and TRBJ2-5 gives the whole variable domain NAGVMQNPRHLVRRRGQEARLRCSPMKGHSHVYWYRQLPEEGLKFMVYLQKENIIDESGMPKERFSAEFPKEGPSILRIQQVVRGDSAAYFCASSPPGQGRETQYFGPGTRLLVL.

This clone was seen many times. The same CDR3 can be traced to other DNA sequences in this sample. CDR3 region: CASSAVGTVSGNTIYF. The CDR3 region has the DNA TGTGCCAGCAGCGCTGTTGGGACGGTCTCTGGAAACACCATATATTTT. The genes are TRBV5-6 and TRBJ1-3; D might be TRBD1 (5 bases). V was clipped by 4 bases and J by 0 bases, with 14 bases between them. The CDR3 loop spans 16 amino acids. CDR1 and CDR2 from the germline V gene are SGHDT and YYEEEE.

This clone was seen ten or more times. The chain employs TRBV6-6 and TRBJ2-1; 8 bases match TRBD2. CDR1 MNHNY and CDR2 SVGAGI come from the germline V gene (reference sequence). This CDR3 has 16 amino acids. The junction had 15 bases not matched to a gene; V was cut back by 4 bases and J by 10 bases. The DNA for the CDR3 is TGTGCCAGCAGTTCCCAAGCGGGAGCCTCTGAGGGGGAGCAGTTCTTC. Translation: CASSSQAGASEGEQFF.

This clone was detected ten times or more. This rearrangement joins TRBV5-1 to TRBJ1-1, with D uncertain. Germline loops: CDR1 SGHRS, CDR2 YFSETQ. This CDR3 has 15 amino acids. V was cut by 4 bases and J by 0 bases, with 13 bases left in between. The DNA of the CDR3 is TGCGCCAGCAGCCCGAGTACACCCTTGAACACTGAAGCTTTCTTT. As protein: CASSPSTPLNTEAFF.

This clone occurred many times. This chain joins TRBV18 and TRBJ1-3; D is undetermined. This CDR3 has 15 amino acids. CDR1 and CDR2 from the germline V gene are KGHSH and LQKENI. Trimming left V 2 bases short and J 0 bases short, with 8 bases between. The CDR3 region has the DNA TGTGCCAGCTCACCAGTCACCAGCTCTGGAAACACCATATATTTT. It is translated as CASSPVTSSGNTIYF.

In this sample, this clone turned up many times. V gene TRBV10-3 combines with J gene TRBJ2-3; TRBD2 agrees at 7 bases. This CDR3 spans 17 amino acids. Germline CDR1 reads ENHRY; CDR2 reads SYGVKD. The V and J ends lost 2 bases and 1 base, in that order; junction bases with no gene match: 9. The CDR3 region has the DNA TGTGCCATCAGTGAGACCTCGGAAGGGAGGGGCACAGATACGCAGTATTTT. Residues: CAISETSEGRGTDTQYF.